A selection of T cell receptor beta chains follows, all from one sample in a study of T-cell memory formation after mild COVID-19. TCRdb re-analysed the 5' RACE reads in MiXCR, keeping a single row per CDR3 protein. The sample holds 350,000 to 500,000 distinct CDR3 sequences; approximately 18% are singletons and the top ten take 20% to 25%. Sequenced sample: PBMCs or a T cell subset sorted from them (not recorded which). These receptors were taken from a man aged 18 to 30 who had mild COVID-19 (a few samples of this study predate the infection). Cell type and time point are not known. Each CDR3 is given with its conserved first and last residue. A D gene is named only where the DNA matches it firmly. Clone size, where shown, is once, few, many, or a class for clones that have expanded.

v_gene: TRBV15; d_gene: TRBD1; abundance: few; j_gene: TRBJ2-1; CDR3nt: TGTGCCACCTCCCGGGACAGGGGGCCCGATGAGCAGTTCTTC; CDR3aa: CATSRDRGPDEQFF
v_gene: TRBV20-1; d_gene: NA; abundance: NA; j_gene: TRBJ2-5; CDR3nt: TGCAGTGCTGGATATACTAGGGTTTCCGGCGAGACCCAGTACTTC; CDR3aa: CSAGYTRVSGETQYF
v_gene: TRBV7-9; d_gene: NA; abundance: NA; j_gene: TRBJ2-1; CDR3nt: TGTGCCAGCAGCTGGGGACGGAGCTCCTACAATGAGCAGTTCTTC; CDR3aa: CASSWGRSSYNEQFF
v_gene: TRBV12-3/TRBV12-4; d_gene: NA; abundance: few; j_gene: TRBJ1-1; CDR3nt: TGTGCCAGCAGTTTAGGACAGTGGTACCTCAGCGGGGCTGAAGCTTTCTTT; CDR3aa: CASSLGQWYLSGAEAFF
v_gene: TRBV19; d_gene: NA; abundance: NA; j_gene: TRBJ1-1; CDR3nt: TGTGCCAGTAGTATGTATACTCAGGGGACTGAAGCTTTCTTT; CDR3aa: CASSMYTQGTEAFF
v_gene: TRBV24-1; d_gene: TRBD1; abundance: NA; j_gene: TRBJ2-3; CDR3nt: TGTGCCACCAGGGCGGGACAGGGGGCCACAGATACGCAGTATTTT; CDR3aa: CATRAGQGATDTQYF
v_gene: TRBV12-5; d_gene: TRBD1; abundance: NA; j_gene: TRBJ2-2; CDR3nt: TGTGCTAGTGGAGGACAGGGGGTGAACACCGGGGAGCTGTTTTTT; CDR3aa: CASGGQGVNTGELFF
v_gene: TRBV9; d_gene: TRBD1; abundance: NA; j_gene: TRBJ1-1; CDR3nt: TGTGCCAGCAGCCCCCGGGTAGCAGGGGGGAACACTGAAGCTTTCTTT; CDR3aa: CASSPRVAGGNTEAFF
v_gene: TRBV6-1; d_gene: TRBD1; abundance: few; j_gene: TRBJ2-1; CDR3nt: TGTGCCAGCAGGACAGGGGCGACCTACAATGAGCAGTTCTTC; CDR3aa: CASRTGATYNEQFF
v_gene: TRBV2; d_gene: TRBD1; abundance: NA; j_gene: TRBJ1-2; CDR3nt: TGTGCCAGCAGATTAGGACAGGGAGGTTACGGGCCCACCTTC; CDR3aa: CASRLGQGGYGPTF
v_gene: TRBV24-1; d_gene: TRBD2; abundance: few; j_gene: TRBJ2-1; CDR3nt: TGTGCCACCAGTGATCGGAAAGCGGGGGGCCACAATGAGCAGTTCTTC; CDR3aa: CATSDRKAGGHNEQFF
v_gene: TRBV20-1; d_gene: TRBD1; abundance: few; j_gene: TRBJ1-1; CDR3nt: TGCAGTGCGGCCAGGGGGGTCGGAGTTCTCGAAGCTTTCTTT; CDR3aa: CSAARGVGVLEAFF
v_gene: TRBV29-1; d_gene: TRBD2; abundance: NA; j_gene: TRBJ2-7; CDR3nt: TGCAGCGTTGAAGATGGGGGGGAAACCTACGAGCAGTACTTC; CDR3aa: CSVEDGGETYEQYF
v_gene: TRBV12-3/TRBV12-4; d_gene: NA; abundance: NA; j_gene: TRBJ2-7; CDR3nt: TGTGCCAGCAGTATACAGGGCCCCTACGAGCAGTACTTC; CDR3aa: CASSIQGPYEQYF
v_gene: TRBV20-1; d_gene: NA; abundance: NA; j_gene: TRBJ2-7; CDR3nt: TGCAGTGCTAGAACCCCAGGTCGGAGTGCCTACGAGCAGTACTTC; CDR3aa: CSARTPGRSAYEQYF
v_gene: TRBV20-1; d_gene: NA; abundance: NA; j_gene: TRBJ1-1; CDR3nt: TGCAGTGCTTATCCGTGGGGAAACACTGAAGCTTTCTTT; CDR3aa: CSAYPWGNTEAFF
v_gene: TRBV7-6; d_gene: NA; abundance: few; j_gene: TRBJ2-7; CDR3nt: TGTGCCAGCAGCTTAGAATCACAGGTCGGCCACGAGCAGTACTTC; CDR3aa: CASSLESQVGHEQYF
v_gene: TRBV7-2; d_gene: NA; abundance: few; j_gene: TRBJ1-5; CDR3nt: TGTGCCAGCAGCTTAGATAGGCAGCCCCAGCATTTT; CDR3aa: CASSLDRQPQHF
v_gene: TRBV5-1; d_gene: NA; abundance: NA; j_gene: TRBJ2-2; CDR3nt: TGCGCCAGCAGCTTGTGGTGGAACACCGGGGAGCTGTTTTTT; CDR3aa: CASSLWWNTGELFF
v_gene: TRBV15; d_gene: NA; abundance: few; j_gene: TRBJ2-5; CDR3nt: TGTGCCACCAGCAGAGGCAGGGATGAAGAGACCCAGTACTTC; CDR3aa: CATSRGRDEETQYF
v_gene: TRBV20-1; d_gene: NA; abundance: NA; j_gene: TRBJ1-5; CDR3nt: TGCAGTGCTAAAGACCCGGCGGGTCATCATCCCCAGCATTTT; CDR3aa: CSAKDPAGHHPQHF
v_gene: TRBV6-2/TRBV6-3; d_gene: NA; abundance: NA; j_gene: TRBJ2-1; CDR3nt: TGTGCCAGCGAGGGGGAGGACAATGAGCAGTTCTTC; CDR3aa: CASEGEDNEQFF
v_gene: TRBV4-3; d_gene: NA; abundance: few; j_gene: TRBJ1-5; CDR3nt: TGCGCCAGCAGCCAAGATCTATCAGGGATGTTCGTTAAGCCCCAGCATTTT; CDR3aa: CASSQDLSGMFVKPQHF
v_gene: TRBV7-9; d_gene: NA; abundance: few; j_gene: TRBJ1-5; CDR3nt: TGTGCCAGCAGCCGACTCCCACCCCGGGAAAGCAATCAGCCCCAGCATTTT; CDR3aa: CASSRLPPRESNQPQHF
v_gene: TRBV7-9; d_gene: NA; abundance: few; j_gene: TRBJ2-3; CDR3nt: TGTGCCAGCAGCCCTACATCCACTAGCACAGATACGCAGTATTTT; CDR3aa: CASSPTSTSTDTQYF
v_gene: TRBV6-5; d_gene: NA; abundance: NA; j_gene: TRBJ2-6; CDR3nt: TGTGCCAGCAGTTACACAAACGACATCTCTGGGGCCAACGTCCTGACTTTC; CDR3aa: CASSYTNDISGANVLTF
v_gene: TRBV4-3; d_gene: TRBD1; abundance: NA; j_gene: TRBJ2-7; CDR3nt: TGCGCCAGCAGCTACGGTCGGGGACAGGGGTCCCACGAGCAGTACTTC; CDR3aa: CASSYGRGQGSHEQYF
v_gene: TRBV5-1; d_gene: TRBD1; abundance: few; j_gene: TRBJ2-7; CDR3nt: TGCGCCAGCAGCTTGGAGGGGACAGACTACTACGAGCAGTACTTC; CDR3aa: CASSLEGTDYYEQYF
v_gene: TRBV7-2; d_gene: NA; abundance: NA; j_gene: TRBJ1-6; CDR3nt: TGTGCCAGCAGCCGGTTTGGAAGGGCGTCGCCCTATAATTCACCCCTCCACTTT; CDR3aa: CASSRFGRASPYNSPLHF
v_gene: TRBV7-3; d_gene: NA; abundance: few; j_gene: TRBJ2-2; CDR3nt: TGTGCCAGCAGCCGAGAACCGGGACCCCTCACCGGGGAGCTGTTTTTT; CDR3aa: CASSREPGPLTGELFF
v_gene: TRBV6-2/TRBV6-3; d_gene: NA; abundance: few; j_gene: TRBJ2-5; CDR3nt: TGTGCCAGCAGCTCTAGGCCGAGCCCTCACTACTTC; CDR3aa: CASSSRPSPHYF
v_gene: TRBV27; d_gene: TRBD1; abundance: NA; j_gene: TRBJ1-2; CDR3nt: TGTGCCAGCAGTTTATCCGGGACAGGGGGTTATGGCTACACCTTC; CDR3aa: CASSLSGTGGYGYTF
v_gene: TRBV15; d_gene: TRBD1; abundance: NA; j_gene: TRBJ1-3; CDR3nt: TGTGCCACCAGCACTTTGACAGGGGGAAACACCATATATTTT; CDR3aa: CATSTLTGGNTIYF
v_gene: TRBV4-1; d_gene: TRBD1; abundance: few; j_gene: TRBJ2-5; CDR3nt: TGCGCCAGCAGCCACCCAGGACAGGGGGGCGAGACCCAGTACTTC; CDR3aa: CASSHPGQGGETQYF
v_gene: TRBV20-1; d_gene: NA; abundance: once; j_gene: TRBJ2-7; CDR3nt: TGCAGTGCTAGAGTGGTCCTAGGAAACTCCTACGAGCAGTACTTC; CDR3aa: CSARVVLGNSYEQYF
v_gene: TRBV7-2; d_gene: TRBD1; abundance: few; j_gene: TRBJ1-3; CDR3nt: TGTGCCAGCAGCTTAGCGCAGGGGGCAAACACCATATATTTT; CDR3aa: CASSLAQGANTIYF
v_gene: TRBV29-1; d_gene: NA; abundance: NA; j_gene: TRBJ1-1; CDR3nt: TGCAGCGTTGGACAGTCTCAGAACACTGAAGCTTTCTTT; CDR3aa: CSVGQSQNTEAFF
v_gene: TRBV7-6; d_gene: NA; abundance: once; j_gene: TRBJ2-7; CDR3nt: TGTGCCAGCAGCTTAGCGGCCCCGGGTCGCGAGCAGTACTTC; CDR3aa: CASSLAAPGREQYF
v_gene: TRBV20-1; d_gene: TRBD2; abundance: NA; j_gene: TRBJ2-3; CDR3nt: TGCAGTGCTAGAGTGTCTAGCGGGACAGATACGCAGTATTTT; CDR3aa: CSARVSSGTDTQYF
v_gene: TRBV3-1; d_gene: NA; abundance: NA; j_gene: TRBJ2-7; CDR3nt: TGTGCCAGCCAAGCAGGGCTTGACGAGCAGTACTTC; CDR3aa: CASQAGLDEQYF
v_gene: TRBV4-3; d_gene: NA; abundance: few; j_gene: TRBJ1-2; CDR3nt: TGCGCCAGCAGCCAAGACAGAACCGGGGGCAGGGGAAATGGCTACACCTTC; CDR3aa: CASSQDRTGGRGNGYTF
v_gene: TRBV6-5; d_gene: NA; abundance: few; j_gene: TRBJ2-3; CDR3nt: TGTGCCAGCAGAGGGGCGGCTACAGATACGCAGTATTTT; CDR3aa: CASRGAATDTQYF
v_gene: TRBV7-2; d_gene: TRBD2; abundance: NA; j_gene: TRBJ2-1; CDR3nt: TGTGCCAGCAGCCCGGGGAGGGTCGACGCTAGTGAGCAGTTCTTC; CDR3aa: CASSPGRVDASEQFF
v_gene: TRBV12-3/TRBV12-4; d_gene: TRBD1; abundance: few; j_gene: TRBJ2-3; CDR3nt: TGTGCCAGCAGTACCGGGACAGGGCGGAATACGCAGTATTTT; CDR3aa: CASSTGTGRNTQYF
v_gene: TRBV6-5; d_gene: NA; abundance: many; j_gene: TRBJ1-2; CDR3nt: TGTGCCGCGGGCAACTATGGCTACACCTTC; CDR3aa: CAAGNYGYTF
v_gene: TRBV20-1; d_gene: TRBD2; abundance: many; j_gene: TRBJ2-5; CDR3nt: TGCAGTGCCGCCAAGGGACTAGCGGGGGAGACCCAGTACTTC; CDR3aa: CSAAKGLAGETQYF
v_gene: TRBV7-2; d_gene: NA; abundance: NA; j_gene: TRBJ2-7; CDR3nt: TGTGCCAGCAGCTTAGCGTTGGGGTTGGGCTACGAGCAGTACTTC; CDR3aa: CASSLALGLGYEQYF
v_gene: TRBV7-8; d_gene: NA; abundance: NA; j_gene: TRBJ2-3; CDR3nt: TGTGCCAGCAGCTCGGACTGGTCGGATACGCAGTATTTT; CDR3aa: CASSSDWSDTQYF
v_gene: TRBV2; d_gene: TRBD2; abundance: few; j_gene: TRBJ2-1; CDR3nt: TGTGCCAGCAGTGTAGCGGGGGTAACCTACAATGAGCAGTTCTTC; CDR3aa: CASSVAGVTYNEQFF
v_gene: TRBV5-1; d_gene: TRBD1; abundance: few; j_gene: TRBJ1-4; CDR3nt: TGCGCCAGCAGCTTAAATGGTCCGGGACAGGGGAAGAAACTGTTTTTT; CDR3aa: CASSLNGPGQGKKLFF
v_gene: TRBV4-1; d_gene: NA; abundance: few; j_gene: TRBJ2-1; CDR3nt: TGCGCCAGCAGCCAACTTACCCGCGGTGAGCAGTTCTTC; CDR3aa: CASSQLTRGEQFF
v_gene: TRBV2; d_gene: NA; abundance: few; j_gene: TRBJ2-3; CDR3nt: TGTGCCAGCAAGGGTCCCACAGATACGCAGTATTTT; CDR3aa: CASKGPTDTQYF
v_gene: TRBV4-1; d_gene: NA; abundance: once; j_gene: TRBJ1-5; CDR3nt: TGCGCCAGCAGCCAAAGGCAGGGGACAAGCAATCAGCCCCAGCATTTT; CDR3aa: CASSQRQGTSNQPQHF
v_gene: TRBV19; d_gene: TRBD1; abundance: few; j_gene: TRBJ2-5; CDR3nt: TGTGCCAGTACCTTAGGGACAGCAGGGACCCAGTACTTC; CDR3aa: CASTLGTAGTQYF